The 17 T cell receptor beta chains reported below all come from one sample, sequenced in a study of blood T cell repertoires in COVID-19. Sequencing was performed with immunoSEQ multiplex PCR; in TCRdb, only in-frame clones are kept and a portion is missing. The data contain over 250,000 clones, 88% of them seen just once; the ten biggest clones take up around 0.78%. Sequenced: peripheral blood. The receptors here all came from a woman aged 25 to 39 with acute or convalescent COVID-19.

The genes are TRBV14 and TRBJ2-5, with 11 positions matching TRBD2. The CDR3 spans 18 residues. Germline assignment: CDR1 SGHDN and CDR2 FVKESK. The ends lost 1 base at V and 1 base at J; junction bases unmatched: 8. Here the CDR3 reads CASSQGSLAGGIQETQYF. Written as DNA, the CDR3 is TGTGCCAGCAGCCAAGGTAGTCTAGCGGGAGGCATCCAAGAGACCCAGTACTTC.

The CDR3 is CATSDPRTGASQETQYF. Here the CDR3 DNA reads TGTGCCACCAGTGATCCCCGGACAGGGGCAAGCCAAGAGACCCAGTACTTC. The chain couples TRBV24-1 to TRBJ2-5; 9 bases align to TRBD1. This CDR3 region has 17 residues. Trimming took 3 bases from V and 1 from J; bases not matched to a gene: 8. In germline, CDR1 is KGHDR, CDR2 SFDVKD.

CDR3 in amino acids: CASSLATGTGIFGEQYF. CDR3 in DNA: TGTGCCAGCAGCTTAGCTACCGGGACAGGGATATTTGGCGAGCAGTACTTC. V and J are TRBV7-6 and TRBJ2-7; 9 nucleotides agree with TRBD1. The CDR3 totals 17 residues. The V gene end was trimmed by 0 bases and the J gene end by 6 bases; junction bases not matched to a gene: 12. CDR1 is SGHVS and CDR2 is FNYEAQ in the germline V gene.

The CDR3 spells CASSEEAGLDEQFF. CDR3 DNA: TGTGCCAGCAGTGAGGAAGCGGGATTGGATGAGCAGTTCTTC. The chain has TRBV6-4 and TRBJ2-1; TRBD2 matches 7 bases. The CDR3 length is 14 residues. The germline V gene encodes CDR1 MRHNA and CDR2 SNTAGT. After removal of 3 bases from V and 8 bases from J, the junction contained 7 bases not matched to a gene.

The V gene is TRBV7-3, the J gene TRBJ2-5, with 12 positions matching TRBD2. The V segment lost 5 bases and the J segment 2 bases; nucleotides outside the gene matches: 6. CDR3 length: 16 residues. Germline V CDR1 and CDR2: SGHTA, FQGTGA. The CDR3 loop reads CASSPGTSGFQETQYF. In DNA form, the CDR3 reads TGTGCCAGCAGCCCCGGGACTAGCGGGTTTCAAGAGACCCAGTACTTC.

This chain uses TRBV3-1 (or the pseudogene TRBV3-2) with TRBJ1-1; D gene ambiguous. Trimming cost V 6 bases and J 0 bases, with 8 bases left between them. The CDR3 length is 13 residues. CDR1 and CDR2 from the germline V gene are LGHDT and YNNKEL (reference sequence). The CDR3 is CASRPAMNTEAFF. DNA of the CDR3: TGTGCCAGCAGGCCAGCGATGAACACTGAAGCTTTCTTT.

The chain joins TRBV7-2 to TRBJ2-1; TRBD2 agrees at 9 bases. The V segment lost 1 base and the J segment 6 bases; nucleotides outside the gene matches: 4. Germline CDR1 SGHTA, CDR2 FQGNSA. The CDR3 spans 15 residues. The CDR3 nucleotides are TGTGCCAGCAGCTTAGTCCCGACTAGCGGCAATGAGCAGTTCTTC. It translates to CASSLVPTSGNEQFF.

J is TRBJ1-3 and V is TRBV5-6, with D uncertain. The CDR3 runs 14 residues. Deletions cut 0 bases from V and 4 bases from J, with 8 bases between. Germline V CDR1 and CDR2: SGHDT, YYEEEE. CDR3 loop: CASSLDHTGNTIYF. CDR3 bases: TGTGCCAGCAGCTTGGACCACACAGGAAACACCATATATTTT.

The chain carries TRBV19 and TRBJ2-1; TRBD2 is a possible D gene (6 bases). The CDR3 spans 17 residues. V lost 2 bases to trimming and J lost 5 bases, with 19 bases between them. Germline V gene sequence: CDR1 LNHDA, CDR2 SQIVND (reference sequence). As DNA, the CDR3 is TGTGCCAGTAGTATAATGGGGTTGGCTAGCGTTCACAATGAGCAGTTCTTC. Translated: CASSIMGLASVHNEQFF.

The rearrangement links TRBV9 to TRBJ2-1; TRBD2 is a possible D gene (6 bases). The CDR3 is 14 residues long. Germline CDR1 reads SGDLS; CDR2 reads YYNGEE. Trimming took 5 bases from V and 9 from J, leaving 18 bases between them. The CDR3 reads CASRVGSELGEQFF. CDR3 DNA sequence: TGTGCCAGCAGGGTCGGGAGCGAATTGGGTGAGCAGTTCTTC.

The chain uses TRBV6-2 or TRBV6-3 and TRBJ2-1; 10 bases align to TRBD2. The V and J ends lost 5 bases and 5 bases, in that order; junction bases with no gene match: 3. Germline V lookup: CDR1 MNHEY, CDR2 SVGEGT. This CDR3 comprises 14 residues. This CDR3 reads CASSRTSGNNEQFF. CDR3 coding DNA: TGTGCCAGCAGTAGGACTAGCGGTAACAATGAGCAGTTCTTC.

The rearrangement links TRBV5-5 to TRBJ1-4; D not certain. CDR3 length: 16 residues. Germline lookup yields CDR1 SGHKS and CDR2 YYEKEE (reference sequence). The V gene lost 1 base and the J gene lost 4 bases, with 14 bases spanning the gap. CDR3 sequence reads: CASSLIVTGYNEKLFF. The CDR3 nucleotides are TGTGCCAGCAGCTTGATCGTTACGGGGTATAATGAAAAACTGTTTTTT.

The J gene is TRBJ1-5, the V gene TRBV24-1; D uncertain. The CDR3 has 13 amino acids. With 1 base removed from V and 5 bases from J, the gap between germline ends came to 5 bases. CDR1 is KGHDR, CDR2 SFDVKD, per germline. The CDR3 loop is CATSDFNDQPQHF. The CDR3 bases are TGTGCCACCAGTGATTTCAATGATCAGCCCCAGCATTTT.

The chain carries TRBV7-8 and TRBJ1-3, with 7 bases identical to TRBD1. The CDR3 is 16 residues long. The germline V gene has CDR1 SGHVS and CDR2 FQNEAQ. Unmatched junction bases numbered 2, after V lost 0 bases and J lost 0 bases. The CDR3 sequence: CASSLAGQFSGNTIYF. The CDR3 DNA reads as TGTGCCAGCAGCTTAGCGGGACAGTTCTCTGGAAACACCATATATTTT.

The V call is TRBV5-4, the J call TRBJ2-3; 7 bases agree with TRBD1. This CDR3 comprises 15 residues. Germline CDR1 SGHNT, CDR2 YYREEE (reference sequence). J lost 3 bases, V lost 4 bases, and 8 bases had no gene match. The CDR3 region is CASSPSQGETDTQYF. The CDR3 region has the DNA TGTGCCAGCAGCCCCTCTCAGGGGGAAACAGATACGCAGTATTTT.

The chain is built from TRBV9 and TRBJ1-1, with 7 nucleotides matching TRBD1. From germline, CDR1 is SGDLS and CDR2 YYNGEE. Trimming at V came to 4 bases and at J to 10 bases, leaving 19 bases not matched to a gene. The CDR3 consists of 16 residues. CDR3 region: CASSLNRDSGILGAFF. The CDR3 region has the DNA TGTGCCAGCAGCCTAAACCGGGACAGTGGGATTCTCGGAGCTTTCTTT.

The chain uses TRBV6-2 or TRBV6-3 and TRBJ2-7; D gene ambiguous. Per the germline V gene, CDR1 is MNHEY and CDR2 is SVGEGT. This CDR3 comprises 13 residues. Trimming took 6 bases from V and 0 from J, leaving 9 bases between them. CDR3 coding DNA: TGTGCCAGCAGCAAACAGTACTCCTACGAGCAGTACTTC. This translates into CASSKQYSYEQYF.